Below are 14 T cell receptor beta chains sequenced from a single sample in a study of CD8 T cells in ankylosing spondylitis. Study conclusions and caveats: The study identified a TCR beta motif of several highly homologous variants that appeared characteristic of ankylosing spondylitis blood.

TCRdb passed the 5' RACE reads through MiXCR, listing each CDR3 protein once. Of about 390,000 distinct CDR3 sequences listed, around 22% are singletons. These receptors have no identified antigens. Sequencing used blood, either unsorted or a sorted T cell fraction (not recorded which). The receptors here all came from a male donor with ankylosing spondylitis.

The genes are TRBV7-9 and TRBJ2-2, with 9 positions matching TRBD2. The CDR3 sequence is 16 residues long. CDR1 is SEHNR, CDR2 FQNEAQ, per germline (reference sequence). Trimming removed 3 bases from V and 7 bases from J; junction bases left unmatched: 9. CDR3 region: CASSFLTAGGIGELFF. The CDR3 region has the DNA TGTGCCAGCAGCTTTTTAACAGCGGGAGGAATCGGGGAGCTGTTTTTT.

This clonotype was detected a few times. This chain joins TRBV20-1 and TRBJ2-1; D ambiguous. The CDR3 is 11 residues long. Germline assignment: CDR1 DFQATT and CDR2 SNEGSKA (reference sequence). Trimming left V 3 bases short and J 13 bases short, with 13 bases between. CDR3 in amino acids: CSASLVHPQFF. The CDR3 bases are TGCAGTGCTAGTCTAGTCCACCCACAGTTCTTC.

The J gene is TRBJ1-1, the V gene TRBV28; D not resolved. The germline V gene has CDR1 MDHEN and CDR2 SYDVKM. The germline V and J ends were trimmed by 1 base and 0 bases, with 9 bases remaining between them. The CDR3 covers 15 residues. The CDR3 sequence: CASSLYVELNTEAFF. As DNA, the CDR3 is TGTGCCAGCAGTTTATATGTGGAGTTGAACACTGAAGCTTTCTTT.

This clonotype was found a few times. The chain joins TRBV9 to TRBJ2-5; D tentatively reads TRBD1 or TRBD2 (7 bases each). Looked up from germline, CDR1 is SGDLS and CDR2 is YYNGEE. The CDR3 is 16 residues long. The V gene lost 4 bases and the J gene lost 5 bases, with 21 bases spanning the gap. CDR3 sequence: CASSSSSGGESETQYF. In DNA, the CDR3 is TGTGCCAGCAGCTCATCTTCAGGGGGGGAGTCGGAGACCCAGTACTTC. Filled out from reference TRBV9 and TRBJ2-5, the complete variable domain reads DSGVTQTPKHLITATGQRVTLRCSPRSGDLSVYWYQQSLDQGLQFLIQYYNGEERAKGNILERFSAQQFPDLHSELNLSSLELGDSALYFCASSSSSGGESETQYFGPGTRLLVL.

The DNA for the CDR3 is TGTGCCAGCAGTGAAGCTCGCCAGCTAGAGACCCAGTACTTC. Its translation: CASSEARQLETQYF. This rearrangement joins TRBV2 to TRBJ2-5; the D is unclear. The CDR3 extends over 14 amino acids. Germline V gene data show CDR1 as SNHLY and CDR2 as FYNNEI. The V gene lost 0 bases and the J gene lost 4 bases, with 9 bases spanning the gap.

This CDR3 reads CASSQDHRLAGVLRPGYEQYF. The CDR3 nucleotides read TGCGCCAGCAGCCAAGATCATCGGCTAGCGGGAGTCTTAAGGCCTGGCTACGAGCAGTACTTC. The gene calls are TRBV4-1 and TRBJ2-7; 10 positions agree with TRBD2. Germline CDR1 and CDR2: MGHRA and YSYEKL. The V and J ends lost 0 bases and 3 bases, in that order; junction bases with no gene match: 20. This CDR3 has 21 amino acids.

V usage is TRBV7-2 and J usage is TRBJ2-1; TRBD2 matches 10 bases. V was pared by 1 base and J by 8 bases, with 5 bases of the junction left unmatched. Germline CDR1 is SGHTA and CDR2 is FQGNSA. This CDR3 contains 15 residues. CDR3 DNA sequence: TGTGCCAGCAGCTTAGGAGCGGGAGGGAGGGATGAGCAGTTCTTC. Translated, it gives CASSLGAGGRDEQFF.

The chain links TRBV6-1 to TRBJ1-5; D gene uncertain. The CDR3 has 13 amino acids. With 5 bases removed from V and 6 bases from J, the gap between germline ends came to 11 bases. The germline V gene encodes CDR1 MNHNS and CDR2 SASEGT. CDR3 region: CASSQVSGQPQHF. The CDR3 DNA reads TGTGCCAGCAGTCAAGTATCCGGTCAGCCCCAGCATTTT.

This clonotype was recorded a few times. The CDR3 ends on some other residue instead of the conserved phenylalanine or tryptophan, so this is likely a read error. The chain is built from TRBV12-3 or TRBV12-4 and TRBJ2-3; D remains unclear. Trimming shortened V by 4 bases and J by 0 bases, and 14 bases separated the two germline ends. This CDR3 has 16 amino acids. CDR3 DNA: TGTGCCAGCAGTTCGCCCCCTGGAGCGAGCACAGATACGCAGTATTCT. Translating gives CASSSPPGASTDTQYS.

This clonotype appeared a few times. This chain connects TRBV7-3 to TRBJ2-7, with TRBD1 identical over 7 bases. This CDR3 comprises 13 residues. Germline V gene lookup returns CDR1 SGHTA and CDR2 FQGTGA. V lost 5 bases and J lost 7; bases outside the gene matches: 8. The DNA of the CDR3 is TGTGCCAGCAGCAAAGAGACAGGGCGGGAGCAGTACTTC. This codes for CASSKETGREQYF.

The rearrangement joins TRBV11-2 to TRBJ2-7; D gene unclear. Trimming took off 0 bases at V and 0 bases at J, with 6 bases between the two ends. There are 14 residues in the CDR3. Germline V gene sequence: CDR1 SGHAT, CDR2 FQNNGV. CDR3 coding DNA: TGTGCCAGCAGCTTAGATTGGGCCTCCTACGAGCAGTACTTC. Translating it yields CASSLDWASYEQYF.

This clonotype showed up just a few times. The gene calls are TRBV29-1 and TRBJ1-3; no definite D call. Germline values: CDR1 SQVTM, CDR2 ANQGSEA. This CDR3 has 13 amino acids. V was shortened by 2 bases and J by 7 bases, with 12 bases between the two germline ends. The CDR3 region has the DNA TGCAGCGTTGAATTGTCCGGGTGGAACACCATATATTTT. Protein: CSVELSGWNTIYF.

The V call is TRBV19, the J call TRBJ1-1, with 7 positions matching TRBD1. This CDR3 spans 14 amino acids. Losses at the gene ends were 8 bases for V and 9 bases for J; bases not matched to a gene: 15. CDR1 and CDR2 (germline): LNHDA, SQIVND (reference sequence). This CDR3 reads CASRELQGGAKAFF. The CDR3, as DNA: TGTGCCAGTCGGGAGCTGCAGGGGGGGGCGAAAGCTTTCTTT.

This clonotype was seen at least ten times. The chain combines TRBV20-1 with TRBJ2-3; perhaps TRBD2 as D (6 bases). This CDR3 comprises 13 residues. CDR1 and CDR2 from the germline V gene are DFQATT and SNEGSKA (reference sequence). The V and J ends lost 8 bases and 0 bases respectively, with 12 bases between them. CDR3 DNA: TGCAGTTTAACGGGAGTTAGCACAGATACGCAGTATTTT. As protein: CSLTGVSTDTQYF.